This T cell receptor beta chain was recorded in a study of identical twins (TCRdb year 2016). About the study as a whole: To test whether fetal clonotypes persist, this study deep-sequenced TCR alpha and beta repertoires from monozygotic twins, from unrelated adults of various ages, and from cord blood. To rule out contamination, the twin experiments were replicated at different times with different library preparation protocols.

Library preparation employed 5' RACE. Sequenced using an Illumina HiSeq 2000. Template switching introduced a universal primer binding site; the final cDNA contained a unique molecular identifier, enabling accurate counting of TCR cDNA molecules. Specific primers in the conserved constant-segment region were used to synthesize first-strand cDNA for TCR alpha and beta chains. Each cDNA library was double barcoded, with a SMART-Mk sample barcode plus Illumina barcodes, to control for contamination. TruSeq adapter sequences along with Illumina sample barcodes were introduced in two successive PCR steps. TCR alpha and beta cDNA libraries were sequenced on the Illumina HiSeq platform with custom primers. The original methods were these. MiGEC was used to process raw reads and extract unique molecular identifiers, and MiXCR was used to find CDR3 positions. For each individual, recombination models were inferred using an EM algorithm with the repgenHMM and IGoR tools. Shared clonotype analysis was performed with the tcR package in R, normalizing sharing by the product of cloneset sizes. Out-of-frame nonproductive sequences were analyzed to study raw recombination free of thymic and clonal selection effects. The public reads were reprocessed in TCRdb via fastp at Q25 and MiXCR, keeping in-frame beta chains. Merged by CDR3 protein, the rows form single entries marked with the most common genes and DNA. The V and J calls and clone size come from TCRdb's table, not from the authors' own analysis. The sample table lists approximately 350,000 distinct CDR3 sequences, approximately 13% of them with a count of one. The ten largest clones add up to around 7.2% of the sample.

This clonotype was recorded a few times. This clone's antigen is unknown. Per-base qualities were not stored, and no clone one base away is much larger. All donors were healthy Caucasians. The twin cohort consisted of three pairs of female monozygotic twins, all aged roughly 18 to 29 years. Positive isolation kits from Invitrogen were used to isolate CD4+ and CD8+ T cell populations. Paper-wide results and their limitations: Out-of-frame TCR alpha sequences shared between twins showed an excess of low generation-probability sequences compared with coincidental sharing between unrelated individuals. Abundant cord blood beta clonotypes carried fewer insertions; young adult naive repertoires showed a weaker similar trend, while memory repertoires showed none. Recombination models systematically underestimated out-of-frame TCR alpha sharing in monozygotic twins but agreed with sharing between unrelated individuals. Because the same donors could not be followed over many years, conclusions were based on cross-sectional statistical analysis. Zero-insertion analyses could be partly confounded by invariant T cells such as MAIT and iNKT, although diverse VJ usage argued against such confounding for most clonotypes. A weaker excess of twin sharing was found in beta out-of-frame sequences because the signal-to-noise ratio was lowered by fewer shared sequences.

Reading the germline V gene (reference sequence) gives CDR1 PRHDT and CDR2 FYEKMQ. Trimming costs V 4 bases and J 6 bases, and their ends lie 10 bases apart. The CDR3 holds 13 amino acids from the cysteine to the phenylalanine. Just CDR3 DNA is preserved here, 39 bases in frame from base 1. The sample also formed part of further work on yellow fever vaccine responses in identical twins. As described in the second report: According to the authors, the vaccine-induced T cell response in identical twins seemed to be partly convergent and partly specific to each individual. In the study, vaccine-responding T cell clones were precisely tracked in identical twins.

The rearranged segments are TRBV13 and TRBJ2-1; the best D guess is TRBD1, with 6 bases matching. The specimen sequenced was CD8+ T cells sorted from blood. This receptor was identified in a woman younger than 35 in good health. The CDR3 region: CASSSATGNEQFF. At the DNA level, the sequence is TGTGCCAGCAGCTCAGCGACAGGCAATGAGCAGTTCTTC.